This TCR beta chain was sequenced in a study of T cell changes during pregnancy in multiple sclerosis. A word on this clone: The germline gene is not matched at one end of the junction; a read error may be the cause.

The CDR3 is made up of 14 amino acids. Looked up from germline, CDR1 is MNHEY and CDR2 is SVGAGI. TCRdb keeps only in-frame clones here, not all; method: immunoSEQ multiplex PCR. The sample includes fewer than 60,000 clones, about 91% of them seen just once. The rearrangement links TRBV6-5 to TRBJ1-2, with a weak D call TRBD1 (5 bases). This receptor was identified in a female donor in good health, enrolled as a control in a pregnancy study. Sequencing was performed on peripheral blood, taken after pregnancy. The CDR3 here is CASSLRDRDYSYTF. In DNA form, the CDR3 reads TGTGCCAGCAGCCTCAGGGATAGGGACTATAGCTACACCTTC.